The 15 T cell receptor beta chains in this list originate from one sample, sequenced in a study of response to subunit inactivated influenza vaccine. TCRdb reprocessed the RT-PCR reads with MiXCR, giving one entry per CDR3 protein. Here the sample spans just under 550,000 distinct CDR3 sequences, approximately 24% being singletons. The same sample was also studied in work on T cells expressing NK-cell markers. In that study: Scientists made TCR beta cDNA using 5'RACE template switching with UMIs.

The starting material was CD4+ T cells sorted from PBMCs, obtained 11 to 12 days after vaccination. Receptors were obtained from a man in his fifties who received an inactivated influenza vaccine.

This chain links TRBV29-1 with TRBJ2-1; no clear D. The CDR3 is 13 amino acids. Between the trimmed V and J ends, which lost 6 bases and 6 bases, there was a span of 15 bases. Germline V CDR1 and CDR2: SQVTM, ANQGSEA. DNA for the CDR3: TGCAGCGTAGACCTTAAAGAAGTCAATGAGCAGTTCTTC. It codes for CSVDLKEVNEQFF.

This chain uses TRBV6-2 or TRBV6-3 with TRBJ2-1, with unresolved D. V gave up 4 bases and J gave up 4 bases, with 8 bases separating them. The germline V gene encodes CDR1 MNHEY and CDR2 SVGEGT. The CDR3 loop spans 13 amino acids. In DNA, the CDR3 is TGTGCCAGCAGTTTCGAGAGGTACAATGAGCAGTTCTTC. It is translated as CASSFERYNEQFF.

The gene calls are TRBV10-3 and TRBJ1-3; perhaps TRBD1 as D (6 bases). Germline lookup yields CDR1 ENHRY and CDR2 SYGVKD. V was pared by 11 bases and J by 1 base, with 12 bases between. CDR3 length equals 13 residues. CDR3 nucleotides: TGTGCCTCGGAAGGGGGATCTGGAAACACCATATATTTT. Its translation: CASEGGSGNTIYF.

This rearrangement joins TRBV5-1 to TRBJ2-3; the match to TRBD2 covers 9 bases. There are 14 residues in the CDR3. Looked up from germline, CDR1 is SGHRS and CDR2 is YFSETQ. The V gene end was trimmed by 6 bases and the J gene end by 2 bases; junction bases not matched to a gene: 4. In DNA, the CDR3 is TGCGCCAGCAAGCTAGCGGGACACACAGATACGCAGTATTTT. Protein: CASKLAGHTDTQYF.

This clonotype was observed a few times. J is TRBJ2-3 and V is TRBV7-9; D not resolved. Trimming removed 5 bases at V and 0 bases at J, with 6 bases between. The CDR3 loop spans 13 amino acids. Germline lookup yields CDR1 SEHNR and CDR2 FQNEAQ (reference sequence). CDR3 loop: CASSAYSTDTQYF. As DNA, the CDR3 is TGTGCCAGCAGCGCCTATAGCACAGATACGCAGTATTTT.

This clonotype was recorded many times. This chain uses TRBV6-2 or TRBV6-3 with TRBJ2-5; D call uncertain. Germline lookup yields CDR1 MNHEY and CDR2 SVGEGT. V was trimmed by 3 bases and J by 5 bases, leaving 10 bases between them. The CDR3 sequence is 13 residues long. Here the CDR3 reads CASSYEVGETQYF. The CDR3 region has the DNA TGTGCCAGCAGTTATGAGGTCGGGGAGACCCAGTACTTC.

The chain employs TRBV6-2 or TRBV6-3 and TRBJ1-1, with 8 bases that match TRBD1. The CDR3 totals 14 residues. V gave up 5 bases and J gave up 8 bases; unmatched junction bases: 10. The V gene's germline CDR1 is MNHEY and CDR2 SVGEGT. The CDR3 spells CASSQFRGRLEAFF. As DNA, the CDR3 is TGTGCCAGCAGTCAATTCAGGGGGCGTTTGGAAGCTTTCTTT.

This sequence joins TRBV10-3 and TRBJ2-1; D is uncertain. Germline V lookup: CDR1 ENHRY, CDR2 SYGVKD. Trimming stripped 3 bases from V and 10 bases from J, with 13 bases between. The CDR3 sequence is 13 residues long. The CDR3 spells CAISEQQSREQFF. The CDR3 DNA is TGTGCCATCAGTGAACAACAGAGTAGGGAGCAGTTCTTC.

A few counts support this clonotype. This chain joins TRBV3-1 and TRBJ1-4, with D perhaps TRBD1 (5 bases). Germline values: CDR1 LGHDT, CDR2 YNNKEL (reference sequence). V dropped 0 bases and J dropped 5 bases, with 13 bases sitting between them. This CDR3 has 16 amino acids. The CDR3 is CASSQDPPGGNEKLFF. The CDR3 DNA reads as TGTGCCAGCAGCCAAGACCCCCCGGGGGGGAATGAAAAACTGTTTTTT.

This chain links TRBV7-2 with TRBJ2-2; D call uncertain. Germline CDR1 is SGHTA and CDR2 is FQGNSA. The CDR3 contains 14 residues. V lost 4 bases and J lost 3, with 9 bases in between. This CDR3 is CASSWSGDTGELFF. DNA of the CDR3: TGTGCCAGCAGCTGGAGTGGGGACACCGGGGAGCTGTTTTTT.

The chain joins TRBV20-1 to TRBJ1-3; no clear D gene. The CDR3 consists of 14 residues. Germline V lookup: CDR1 DFQATT, CDR2 SNEGSKA (reference sequence). The V end was cut by 1 base, the J end by 4 bases, with 11 bases between. The CDR3 region is CSARGSGVGNTIYF. The CDR3 nucleotides read TGCAGTGCTAGAGGGTCTGGGGTCGGAAACACCATATATTTT.

The rearrangement uses TRBV6-2 or TRBV6-3 and TRBJ2-6; D remains ambiguous. There are 13 residues in the CDR3. Deletions cut 8 bases from V and 0 bases from J, with 5 bases between. Per the germline V gene, CDR1 is MNHEY and CDR2 is SVGEGT. CDR3 DNA: TGTGCCAGCGAAAGCTCTGGGGCCAACGTCCTGACTTTC. Its translation is CASESSGANVLTF.

This clonotype occurred a few times. The rearrangement uses TRBV5-5 and TRBJ1-2; no clear D gene. Germline values: CDR1 SGHKS, CDR2 YYEKEE (reference sequence). The CDR3 is 14 residues long. Trimming took off 0 bases at V and 11 bases at J, with 17 bases between the two ends. CDR3 amino acids: CASSLAAEGGRYTF. The CDR3 DNA is TGTGCCAGCAGCTTGGCGGCGGAGGGTGGAAGATACACCTTC.

The chain couples TRBV3-1 to TRBJ1-1; D uncertain. Germline V gene lookup returns CDR1 LGHDT and CDR2 YNNKEL (reference sequence). The V end was cut by 4 bases, the J end by 1 base, with 10 bases between. The CDR3 length is 14 residues. Here the CDR3 DNA reads TGTGCCAGCAGCCCCGATAACGGGAACACTGAAGCTTTCTTT. It is translated as CASSPDNGNTEAFF.

The chain joins TRBV5-1 to TRBJ2-7; tentative D call: TRBD1 (6 bases). The CDR3 loop spans 14 amino acids. CDR1 and CDR2 from the germline V gene are SGHRS and YFSETQ. V was cut by 4 bases and J by 2 bases, with 13 bases left in between. The CDR3 sequence is CASSLVWGPYEQYF. The CDR3 nucleotides read TGCGCCAGCAGCCTGGTTTGGGGGCCCTACGAGCAGTACTTC. Full variable domain (rest looked up from reference TRBV5-1 and TRBJ2-7): KAGVTQTPRYLIKTRGQQVTLSCSPISGHRSVSWYQQTPGQGLQFLFEYFSETQRNKGNFPGRFSGRQFSNSRSEMNVSTLELGDSALYLCASSLVWGPYEQYFGPGTRLTVT.